One and the same sample provided the 13 T cell receptor beta chains below, sequenced in a study of blood T cell repertoires in COVID-19. Sequencing was performed with immunoSEQ multiplex PCR; in TCRdb, only in-frame clones are kept and a portion is missing. In the table there are about 78,000 clones, about 90% of which are singletons. Specimen: peripheral blood. The receptors shown here come from a woman aged 50 to 60 in a cohort sampled during active COVID-19.

This chain joins TRBV15 and TRBJ1-5; TRBD1 is a possible D gene (5 bases). The germline gives CDR1 LNHNV, CDR2 YYDKDF (reference sequence). V lost 5 bases, J lost 4 bases, and 12 bases lay in between. This CDR3 has 14 amino acids. In DNA, the CDR3 is TGTGCCACCAGCTCTGGGACTTCAAATCAGCCCCAGCATTTT. Its protein product is CATSSGTSNQPQHF.

V and J are TRBV2 and TRBJ1-2; perhaps TRBD1 as D (6 bases). V lost 2 bases to trimming and J lost 0 bases, with 7 bases between them. Looked up from germline, CDR1 is SNHLY and CDR2 is FYNNEI. This CDR3 comprises 14 residues. CDR3 amino acids: CASSEQGTNYGYTF. CDR3 DNA sequence: TGTGCCAGCAGTGAACAGGGGACTAACTATGGCTACACCTTC.

The chain joins TRBV28 to TRBJ1-4, with D uncertain. The CDR3 totals 10 residues. Germline CDR1 MDHEN, CDR2 SYDVKM. In nucleotides, the CDR3 is TGTGCGGGAGGTAATGAAAAACTGTTTTTT. Encoded protein: CAGGNEKLFF.

This chain joins TRBV10-3 and TRBJ2-3; D possibly corresponds to TRBD2 (5 bases). The V gene lost 4 bases and the J gene lost 0 bases, with 8 bases spanning the gap. Germline CDR1 and CDR2: ENHRY and SYGVKD. This CDR3 region has 14 residues. The CDR3 coding sequence is TGTGCCATCAGTGGAGCGGCTAGCACAGATACGCAGTATTTT. As protein: CAISGAASTDTQYF.

This clone has just a few counts. In DNA, the CDR3 is TGCGCCAGTAAGGGAGAGGGTAATCAGCCCCAGCATTTT. The encoded protein is CASKGEGNQPQHF. This chain joins TRBV10-2 and TRBJ1-5; D is unclear. In germline, CDR1 is WSHSY, CDR2 SAAADI. CDR3 size: 13 residues. V shed 9 bases and J shed 4 bases, with 13 bases lying between them.

This chain uses TRBV10-3 with TRBJ1-2, with TRBD1 matching over 7 bases. The CDR3 has 15 residues. The V and J ends lost 6 bases and 1 base, in that order; junction bases with no gene match: 8. The germline gives CDR1 ENHRY, CDR2 SYGVKD. Here the CDR3 DNA reads TGTGCCATCAGGGGGTCGGGACAGAGTAACTATGGCTACACCTTC. Its protein product is CAIRGSGQSNYGYTF.

This clone was detected a few times. The gene calls are TRBV5-1 and TRBJ2-7; 13 nucleotides match TRBD2. Losses at the gene ends were 0 bases for V and 6 bases for J; bases not matched to a gene: 6. This CDR3 region has 16 residues. Germline V CDR1 and CDR2: SGHRS, YFSETQ. The CDR3 loop is CASSLVLAGGFGEQYF. CDR3 nucleotides: TGCGCCAGCAGCTTGGTACTAGCGGGAGGGTTTGGCGAGCAGTACTTC.

V usage is TRBV12-3 or TRBV12-4 and J usage is TRBJ1-2; D is undetermined. The germline V and J ends were trimmed by 7 bases and 0 bases, with 3 bases remaining between them. This CDR3 contains 11 residues. The CDR3 reads CASTTNYGYTF. DNA for the CDR3: TGTGCCAGCACCACTAACTATGGCTACACCTTC.

V gene TRBV3-1 (or the pseudogene TRBV3-2) combines with J gene TRBJ2-5; TRBD2 might be the D (5 bases). V lost 4 bases to trimming and J lost 2 bases, with 17 bases between them. In germline, CDR1 is LGHDT, CDR2 YNNKEL (reference sequence). This CDR3 spans 16 amino acids. CDR3 loop: CASSLSDDYLQETQYF. In DNA, the CDR3 is TGTGCCAGCAGCCTCTCCGACGACTACCTACAAGAGACCCAGTACTTC.

This chain uses TRBV14 with TRBJ1-6; D is ambiguous. This CDR3 is built from 15 residues. Germline CDR1 reads SGHDN; CDR2 reads FVKESK. Deletions cut 3 bases from V and 10 bases from J, with 16 bases between. The chain's CDR3 is CASSQDVLRGSPLHF. The CDR3 DNA sequence: TGTGCCAGCAGCCAGGACGTCCTGCGAGGGTCACCCCTCCACTTT.

The V gene is TRBV2, the J gene TRBJ2-5, with 7 positions matching TRBD2. CDR1 and CDR2 from the germline V gene are SNHLY and FYNNEI. This CDR3 comprises 14 residues. V lost 9 bases, J lost 0 bases, and 7 bases stayed unmatched. As DNA, the CDR3 is TGTGCCAGGGGGCGGGCGGGGGACCAAGAGACCCAGTACTTC. As protein: CARGRAGDQETQYF.

This rearrangement joins TRBV5-1 to TRBJ2-3, with TRBD1 matching over 8 bases. V dropped 3 bases and J dropped 2; count of bases not matched to a gene: 5. The germline CDR1 and CDR2 sequences are SGHRS and YFSETQ. The CDR3 consists of 15 residues. CDR3 protein: CASSSTGGFTDTQYF. CDR3 sequence (DNA): TGCGCCAGCAGCTCCACAGGGGGTTTCACAGATACGCAGTATTTT.

This clone has a single count. This chain joins TRBV3-1 (or the pseudogene TRBV3-2) and TRBJ2-2; possibly TRBD2 for D (5 bases). V gave up 4 bases and J gave up 3 bases, with 6 bases separating them. Germline CDR1 and CDR2: LGHDT and YNNKEL (reference sequence). The CDR3 runs 13 residues. The CDR3 region has the DNA TGTGCCAGCAGCCGGGGAGACACCGGGGAGCTGTTTTTT. Translated: CASSRGDTGELFF.